Presented here are 21 T cell receptor beta chains from one specimen sequenced in a study of blood T cells in healthy people across ages. The use of a sample-barcoded 5' primer and a J-beta primer mix characterized a second PCR of about 6 to 12 cycles. TCRdb fed the 5' RACE reads into MiXCR, producing one record per CDR3 protein. Of 700,000 or so distinct CDR3 sequences in the sample, 22% were seen once. The specimen was blood. Receptors originate from a man between 70 and 80 years old in good health.

The CDR3, as DNA: TGTGCCAGCAGCTCTTCTAACTCGGCTAACTCCTACAATGAGCAGTTCTTC. Translation gives CASSSSNSANSYNEQFF. This chain uses TRBV12-3 or TRBV12-4 with TRBJ2-1; D is unresolved. V lost 6 bases to trimming and J lost 0 bases, with 18 bases between them. The length of the CDR3 is 17 residues.

V gene TRBV24-1 combines with J gene TRBJ1-5; D not certain. Trimming took 0 bases from V and 7 from J, leaving 9 bases between them. Germline V gene lookup returns CDR1 KGHDR and CDR2 SFDVKD. The CDR3 has 14 residues. The CDR3 sequence is CATSDLKVSQPQHF. The CDR3 DNA reads TGTGCCACCAGTGATTTGAAGGTTTCGCAGCCCCAGCATTTT.

This chain links TRBV20-1 with TRBJ2-5; TRBD2 agrees at 8 bases. The J segment lost 7 bases and the V segment lost 4 bases, leaving 17 bases of the junction unmatched. Germline CDR1 and CDR2: DFQATT and SNEGSKA (reference sequence). This CDR3 has 16 amino acids. The DNA for the CDR3 is TGCAGTGCTACCCTACCCACAGCGGGGGACCTGGGGACCCAGTACTTC. Protein product: CSATLPTAGDLGTQYF.

This clonotype was seen many times. The rearrangement links TRBV5-5 to TRBJ2-3, with D perhaps matching TRBD1 (5 bases). V lost 0 bases and J 9 bases, leaving 5 bases between the germline ends. Germline assignment: CDR1 SGHKS and CDR2 YYEKEE (reference sequence). The CDR3 has 11 amino acids. Here the CDR3 DNA reads TGTGCCAGCAGCTTGGACAGGACGCAGTATTTT. Translating gives CASSLDRTQYF. Together with reference TRBV5-5 and TRBJ2-3, the CDR3 gives the full variable domain: DAGVTQSPTHLIKTRGQQVTLRCSPISGHKSVSWYQQVLGQGPQFIFQYYEKEERGRGNFPDRFSARQFPNYSSELNVNALLLGDSALYLCASSLDRTQYFGPGTRLTVL.

Only a few counts were recorded for this clonotype. DNA of the CDR3: TGTGCCAGCCGGAGGGAAGAAGGATACAATGAGCAGTTCTTC. Residues: CASRREEGYNEQFF. The V call is TRBV6-4, the J call TRBJ2-1, with D possibly matching TRBD2 (6 bases). V was cut by 8 bases and J by 4 bases, with 15 bases left in between. From germline, CDR1 is MRHNA and CDR2 SNTAGT. The CDR3 runs to 14 residues.

The chain combines TRBV3-1 with TRBJ2-5; D not certain. The DNA end favors TRBJ2-7, so the J call may be wrong. Germline V CDR1 and CDR2: LGHDT, YNNKEL (reference sequence). The CDR3 runs 18 residues. The CDR3 bases are TGTGCCAGCAGCCAAGATTTTGGGTTTGGACGGACCTCCTACGAGCAGTACTTC. Translating it yields CASSQDFGFGRTSYEQYF.

The chain combines TRBV12-3 or TRBV12-4 with TRBJ2-3; TRBD2 agrees at 8 bases. This CDR3 spans 12 amino acids. With V trimmed by 3 bases and J by 11 bases, 4 bases remained unmatched. The DNA of the CDR3 is TGTGCCAGCAGTTTGACTAGCGCTATGCAGTATTTT. Its protein product is CASSLTSAMQYF.

This chain links TRBV20-1 with TRBJ2-1; maybe TRBD1 (6 bases). CDR1 DFQATT and CDR2 SNEGSKA come from the germline V gene (reference sequence). The CDR3 runs to 16 residues. Trimming stripped 4 bases from V and 7 bases from J, with 23 bases between. CDR3 protein: CSAIGSGQPRGNEQFF. CDR3 DNA sequence: TGCAGTGCTATAGGGTCAGGACAGCCAAGGGGGAATGAGCAGTTCTTC.

The table lists this clonotype with a count of one. The genes are TRBV19 and TRBJ2-1; TRBD2 matches at 10 bases. CDR3 length equals 17 residues. From germline, CDR1 is LNHDA and CDR2 SQIVND (reference sequence). After removal of 4 bases from V and 7 bases from J, the junction contained 13 bases not matched to a gene. The DNA of the CDR3 is TGTGCCAGTAGTAGCCCCCAGCTAGCGGGAGCTAGGAATGAGCAGTTCTTC. Protein sequence: CASSSPQLAGARNEQFF. The variable domain in full, with the rest retrieved from reference TRBV19 and TRBJ2-1, is DGGITQSPKYLFRKEGQNVTLSCEQNLNHDAMYWYRQDPGQGLRLIYYSQIVNDFQKGDIAEGYSVSREKKESFPLTVTSAQKNPTAFYLCASSSPQLAGARNEQFFGPGTRLTVL.

The chain joins TRBV20-1 to TRBJ1-2; perhaps TRBD1 as D (5 bases). V was shortened by 1 base and J by 3 bases, with 9 bases between the two germline ends. This CDR3 has 13 amino acids. Germline values: CDR1 DFQATT, CDR2 SNEGSKA (reference sequence). CDR3 sequence reads: CSARAPGHYGYTF. DNA of the CDR3: TGCAGTGCTAGAGCCCCAGGGCACTATGGCTACACCTTC.

The V gene is TRBV3-1, the J gene TRBJ1-2; no clear D. Germline-derived CDR1 and CDR2 are LGHDT and YNNKEL (reference sequence). V was cut by 4 bases and J by 4 bases, with 16 bases left in between. The CDR3 consists of 15 residues. The CDR3 coding sequence is TGTGCCAGCAGCCCTGGGCTTGCAGTCTCCTATGGCTACACCTTC. Its translation: CASSPGLAVSYGYTF.

This clonotype occurred a few times. This rearrangement joins TRBV6-1 to TRBJ2-5; 7 nucleotides line up with TRBD2. CDR1 MNHNS and CDR2 SASEGT come from the germline V gene. Losses at the gene ends were 0 bases for V and 7 bases for J; bases not matched to a gene: 5. The CDR3 consists of 14 residues. The DNA of the CDR3 is TGTGCCAGCAGTGAAGCCGGGACGGGAGGGACCCAGTACTTC. Protein sequence: CASSEAGTGGTQYF.

This chain links TRBV12-3 or TRBV12-4 with TRBJ2-3; 9 bases fit TRBD2. The CDR3 extends over 16 amino acids. The V segment lost 2 bases and the J segment 5 bases; nucleotides outside the gene matches: 8. The CDR3 DNA is TGTGCCAGCAGTTTAATGGGCGGGAGGGCCGGAGATACGCAGTATTTT. This sequence encodes CASSLMGGRAGDTQYF.

This sequence joins TRBV4-1 and TRBJ2-4, with D possibly called TRBD1 or TRBD2 (5 bases each). CDR1 is MGHRA and CDR2 is YSYEKL in the germline V gene. V was shortened by 3 bases and J by 1 base, with 13 bases between the two germline ends. The CDR3 is 16 residues long. CDR3 protein: CASSHPTRDAKNIQYF. CDR3 nucleotides: TGCGCCAGCAGCCACCCGACGAGGGACGCCAAAAACATTCAGTACTTC.

This clonotype was counted only a few times. The V and J genes are TRBV6-5 and TRBJ1-2; no clear D. Germline V gives CDR1 MNHEY, CDR2 SVGAGI. The CDR3 is 14 amino acids. The V end lost 2 bases, the J end lost 4 bases, and 11 bases lay between the germline ends. The CDR3 here is CASSYKEGGYGYTF. The CDR3 region has the DNA TGTGCCAGCAGTTACAAGGAAGGTGGCTATGGCTACACCTTC.

This chain uses TRBV12-3 or TRBV12-4 with TRBJ2-3, with TRBD2 matching over 7 bases. The CDR3 length is 15 residues. The V segment lost 2 bases and the J segment 2 bases; nucleotides outside the gene matches: 4. CDR3 bases: TGTGCCAGCAGTTTAAGCGGGGAACTCACAGATACGCAGTATTTT. It is translated as CASSLSGELTDTQYF.

The chain combines TRBV7-9 with TRBJ1-1; D is perhaps TRBD1 (6 bases). CDR1 is SEHNR and CDR2 is FQNEAQ in the germline V gene (reference sequence). V gave up 4 bases and J gave up 2 bases, with 14 bases separating them. This CDR3 region has 15 residues. The CDR3 spells CASSYVPTGNTEAFF. CDR3 DNA sequence: TGTGCCAGCAGCTACGTACCGACAGGCAACACTGAAGCTTTCTTT.

The chain joins TRBV4-3 to TRBJ1-6; D remains unclear. The germline CDR1 and CDR2 sequences are LGHNA and YSLEER. Trimming stripped 0 bases from V and 10 bases from J, with 13 bases between. This CDR3 comprises 15 residues. The CDR3 bases are TGCGCCAGCAGCCAAGATCGTCCGGCTACGTCACCCCTCCACTTT. This gives the protein CASSQDRPATSPLHF.

This clonotype was recorded a few times. The chain combines TRBV11-2 with TRBJ1-1, with D possibly matching TRBD1 (5 bases). V was pared by 7 bases and J by 2 bases, with 17 bases between. CDR3 length: 15 amino acids. Germline CDR1 and CDR2: SGHAT and FQNNGV. CDR3 sequence: CASNKGAILNTEAFF. In DNA, the CDR3 is TGTGCCAGCAATAAAGGGGCCATTTTAAACACTGAAGCTTTCTTT.

V is TRBV5-1 and J is TRBJ2-1; TRBD2 might be the D (6 bases). CDR1 is SGHRS, CDR2 YFSETQ, per germline. The CDR3 totals 14 residues. The ends were cut back, 4 bases at V and 9 bases at J, with 17 bases in the middle. CDR3 DNA: TGCGCCAGCAGCCCTCAGCTCGGGGAGGCTGAGCAGTTCTTC. Translating gives CASSPQLGEAEQFF.

The table lists this clonotype with many counts. V gene TRBV20-1 combines with J gene TRBJ2-3; D call uncertain. With 6 bases removed from V and 1 base from J, the gap between germline ends came to 11 bases. The CDR3 runs to 13 residues. Germline V gives CDR1 DFQATT, CDR2 SNEGSKA (reference sequence). The CDR3 DNA reads TGCAGTGCCCCTGTGGTACGCACAGATACGCAGTATTTT. It yields the protein CSAPVVRTDTQYF.